The rows below give T cell receptor beta chains drawn from one sample of a study of T cell responses to AZD1222 COVID-19 vaccine. Clones were read by immunoSEQ multiplex PCR, and TCRdb kept only the in-frame ones, dropping some. The sample includes 98,000 or so clones, around 83% of them seen just once. This specimen was peripheral blood, taken on day 0 of AZD1222 vaccination. These receptors originate from an adult in good health. Each CDR3 is given with its conserved first and last residue. D genes are given only for firm matches. Not all rows give a size; the values are once, few, many and, for expanded clones, a class.

13 | TRBJ2-5 | TRBV24-1 | TRBD1 | NA | TGTGCCACCAGTGGACAGGGGAAAGAGACCCAGTACTTC | CATSGQGKETQYF
13 | TRBJ1-2 | TRBV30 | NA | NA | TGTGCCTGGAGCTCGGGGTCGGGCTATGGCTACACCTTC | CAWSSGSGYGYTF
14 | TRBJ2-4 | TRBV19 | NA | NA | TGTGCCAGTAGCCGTGAGAGGGGGAAAAACATTCAGTACTTC | CASSRERGKNIQYF
15 | TRBJ2-7 | TRBV24-1 | TRBD1 | once | TGTGCCACCAGTCCTGCTCGGACAGGGAGCTACGAGCAGTACTTC | CATSPARTGSYEQYF
13 | TRBJ2-5 | TRBV11-2 | NA | NA | TGTGCCAGCAGCTCCGGGACCAAAGAGACCCAGTACTTC | CASSSGTKETQYF
13 | TRBJ2-7 | TRBV7-9 | NA | NA | TGTGCCAGCAGCTTAGCTGGGGTCCCCGAGCAGTACTTC | CASSLAGVPEQYF
15 | TRBJ1-1 | TRBV10-3 | NA | NA | TGTGCCATCAGTGAGTCGAACACTCCGAACACTGAAGCTTTCTTT | CAISESNTPNTEAFF
14 | TRBJ2-7 | TRBV10-1 | NA | NA | TGCGCCGGACAACGCCCGGGGCAGCTTTACGAGCAGTACTTC | CAGQRPGQLYEQYF
14 | TRBJ2-3 | TRBV20-1 | TRBD2 | NA | TGCAGTGCTAGTATAGCGGGGGCTAAAGATACGCAGTATTTT | CSASIAGAKDTQYF
17 | TRBJ2-7 | TRBV28 | NA | NA | TGTGCCAGCAGTTCAAGCGTCGGGACGGCCAATTCCTACGAGCAGTACTTC | CASSSSVGTANSYEQYF
15 | TRBJ2-6 | TRBV9 | NA | NA | TGTGCCAGCAGCGTAGGCGGAACCGGGGCCAACGTCCTGACTTTC | CASSVGGTGANVLTF
17 | TRBJ2-2 | TRBV19 | NA | NA | TGTGCCAGTAAAACCGCCGGGACACTTACGAACACCGGGGAGCTGTTTTTT | CASKTAGTLTNTGELFF
15 | TRBJ2-2 | TRBV18 | NA | NA | TGTGCCAGCTCACCATGGACGGAGGGTTCCGGGGAGCTGTTTTTT | CASSPWTEGSGELFF
15 | TRBJ2-5 | TRBV5-4 | TRBD2 | NA | TGTGCCAGCAGCCAGGGACTAGCGGGGCAAGAGACCCAGTACTTC | CASSQGLAGQETQYF
16 | TRBJ1-2 | TRBV10-1 | TRBD1 | NA | TGCGCCAGCAGTGAGTCACCGGACAGGACTAACTATGGCTACACCTTC | CASSESPDRTNYGYTF
14 | TRBJ1-2 | TRBV28 | NA | NA | TGTGCCAGCAGTTTAACCGGGGTGGGCTATGGCTACACCTTC | CASSLTGVGYGYTF
14 | TRBJ2-7 | TRBV5-1 | NA | NA | TGCGCCAGCAGTGGGGGGACTGGGGGTAACGAGCAGTACTTC | CASSGGTGGNEQYF
13 | TRBJ1-6 | TRBV28 | NA | NA | TGTGCCAGCAGTTTTCGGGGTCCTTCACCCCTCCACTTT | CASSFRGPSPLHF
15 | TRBJ2-1 | TRBV6-5 | NA | NA | TGTGCCAGCAGCAGGCCGGGACGGAGCTACAATGAGCAGTTCTTC | CASSRPGRSYNEQFF
19 | TRBJ2-3 | TRBV3-1/TRBV3-2 | TRBD2 | NA | TGTGCCAGCAGCCACTGGGGGGCTAGCGGGGGGCTCTTCACAGATACGCAGTATTTT | CASSHWGASGGLFTDTQYF
15 | TRBJ1-6 | TRBV6-1 | NA | NA | TGTGCCACCAAAAAGGTGGAGGGAGATAATTCACCCCTCCACTTT | CATKKVEGDNSPLHF
14 | TRBJ2-3 | TRBV5-1 | TRBD2 | NA | TGCGCCAGCTCCGGGACTAGCGGCACAGATACGCAGTATTTT | CASSGTSGTDTQYF
15 | TRBJ1-1 | TRBV5-5 | TRBD1 | medium-sized | TGTGCCAGCAGCTTGGTCTCGGCAGGGGGAACTGAAGCTTTCTTT | CASSLVSAGGTEAFF
13 | TRBJ1-6 | TRBV11-3 | NA | NA | TGTGCCAGCAGCTTAGGAGGGAACTCACCCCTCCACTTT | CASSLGGNSPLHF
14 | TRBJ1-4 | TRBV30 | NA | NA | TGTGCCTGGAGTGTAACAGGGCTCGAGGAAAAACTGTTTTTT | CAWSVTGLEEKLFF
14 | TRBJ2-7 | TRBV21-1 | NA | few | TGTGCCAGCAGCAAAGTACAGGGTCCCTACGAGCAGTACTTC | CASSKVQGPYEQYF
17 | TRBJ1-2 | TRBV21-1 | NA | NA | TGTGCCAGCAGCAAAGTCGGAGGGCGGGGAGCTAACTATGGCTACACCTTC | CASSKVGGRGANYGYTF
14 | TRBJ2-3 | TRBV6-4 | NA | NA | TGTGCCTCGAAGGTGGGCAGATACACAGATACGCAGTATTTT | CASKVGRYTDTQYF
14 | TRBJ1-5 | TRBV19 | NA | NA | TGTGCCAGTAGTATTAGCGGCGACAATCAGCCCCAGCATTTT | CASSISGDNQPQHF
15 | TRBJ2-5 | TRBV24-1 | TRBD2 | NA | TGTGCCACCAGTGAGGGTGTGACTAGCGTAGAGACCCAGTACTTC | CATSEGVTSVETQYF
11 | TRBJ1-2 | TRBV3-1/TRBV3-2 | NA | NA | TGTGCCAGCTATTATTTAGATGGCTACACCTTC | CASYYLDGYTF
12 | TRBJ1-2 | TRBV10-1 | NA | NA | TGCGCCAGCAGTGGGGATCCGTATGGCTACACCTTC | CASSGDPYGYTF
13 | TRBJ1-2 | TRBV10-3 | TRBD1 | NA | TGTGCCACCGAGACAGGGGCGACCCATGGCTACACCTTC | CATETGATHGYTF
14 | TRBJ2-1 | TRBV6-2/TRBV6-3 | NA | NA | TGTGCCAGCAGTTACTCGGGGATAGGACATGAGCAGTTCTTC | CASSYSGIGHEQFF
13 | TRBJ1-3 | TRBV6-5 | TRBD1 | once | TGTGCCAGCAGCGGGACAGGCCGGGACACCATATATTTT | CASSGTGRDTIYF
16 | TRBJ1-4 | TRBV18 | NA | once | TGTGCCAGCTCACCGGAACAGGGAATGCCTAATGAAAAACTGTTTTTT | CASSPEQGMPNEKLFF
17 | TRBJ2-7 | TRBV19 | TRBD2 | NA | TGTGCCAGTAGAAGGACAAGAGGACTAGCGGGGGCTTACGAGCAGTACTTC | CASRRTRGLAGAYEQYF
14 | TRBJ1-6 | TRBV5-4 | TRBD1 | once | TGTGCCAGCAGCTCCGGGACAGAGGCCTCACCCCTCCACTTT | CASSSGTEASPLHF
16 | TRBJ1-3 | TRBV7-2 | NA | once | TGTGCCAGCAGCTTGGGGGTACCCAACTCTGGAAACACCATATATTTT | CASSLGVPNSGNTIYF
15 | TRBJ2-3 | TRBV2 | NA | once | TGTGCCAGCAGTCCTCGGTCCGGGGGCACAGATACGCAGTATTTT | CASSPRSGGTDTQYF
14 | TRBJ1-2 | TRBV7-9 | NA | NA | TGTGCCAGCAGCTTCCGGGTCAGCCCCTATGGCTACACCTTC | CASSFRVSPYGYTF